This T cell receptor (beta chain) was recovered during a study of control samples from healthy donors and cancer patients (dated by TCRdb to about 2020). Receptors were amplified or captured by the immunoSEQ multiplex PCR assay. The table was pulled from immuneACCESS by TCRdb, which kept in-frame rearrangements only. Such tables lose some clones; where checked, under half of the loss comes from unresolved V genes, and the rest has no known cause. This sample gives over 75,000 clones in total; 90% to 95% of them show up just once. Around a sixth of the sample is in the top ten clones. CDR1 and CDR2, looked up from the germline V gene, are MNHEY and SVGAGI. V and J lose 6 bases and 4 bases, and a span of 12 bases separates them. From cysteine to phenylalanine, the CDR3 is 13 amino acids long. The read is trimmed to its CDR3 DNA, 39 bases read in frame from base 1. This clone was seen only once. Its antigen specificity is not known. Base qualities are missing; no much larger clone stands one base away.

The clonotype originates from a man younger than 45 in good health. The chain links TRBV6-5 with TRBJ1-2; 5 matching bases give a weak D call of TRBD1. The source material was blood. The base sequence is TGTGCCAGCAGCCCCGGACATGGCTATGGCTACACCTTC. Translated, it reads CASSPGHGYGYTF.